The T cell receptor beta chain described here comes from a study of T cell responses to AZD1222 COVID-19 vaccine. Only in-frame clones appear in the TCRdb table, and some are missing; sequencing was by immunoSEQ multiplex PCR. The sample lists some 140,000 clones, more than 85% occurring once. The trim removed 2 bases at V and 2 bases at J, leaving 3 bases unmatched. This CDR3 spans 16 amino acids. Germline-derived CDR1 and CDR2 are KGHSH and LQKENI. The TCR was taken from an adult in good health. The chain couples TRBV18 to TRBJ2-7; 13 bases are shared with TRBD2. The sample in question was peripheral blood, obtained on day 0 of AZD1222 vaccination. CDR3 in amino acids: CASSPSLAGGTYEQYF. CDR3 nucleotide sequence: TGTGCCAGCTCACCATCACTAGCGGGAGGGACCTACGAGCAGTACTTC.